This T cell receptor (beta chain) was found in a study of response to subunit inactivated influenza vaccine. Study-wide findings and caveats: Only a handful of new T cells, the authors suggested, are recruited with each seasonal influenza vaccination.

TCRdb used MiXCR to reprocess the RT-PCR reads, holding one entry per CDR3 protein. The table shows about 570,000 distinct CDR3 sequences, with about 11% occurring only once. Of note for this clonotype: The antigen is not known.

This CDR3 is built from 16 residues. Trimming took 5 bases from V and 0 from J, leaving 14 bases between them. Per the germline V gene, CDR1 is SEHNR and CDR2 is FQNEAQ (reference sequence). Separately, the same data were catalogued under a study of T cells expressing NK-cell markers. That study reports: Production of TCR beta cDNA relied on 5'RACE template switching with UMIs. From sorted CD3+CD56+NKG2C+, CD3+CD56+NKG2C- and CD3+CD56-NKG2C+ T cells came the TCR beta repertoires. CD8+ T cells in 5 or 6 donors included dominant NKG2C+ clonotypes at 1.0-7.0%. Four donors showed these clonotypes also leading the CD3+CD56-NKG2C+ fraction.

V usage is TRBV7-9 and J usage is TRBJ1-3; D is undetermined. The sequences come from PBMCs from blood, collected on the day of vaccination. This sequence was found in a middle-aged man who received an inactivated influenza vaccine. The CDR3: CASSRLSESSGNTIYF. CDR3 DNA: TGTGCCAGCAGCCGTCTATCCGAAAGCTCTGGAAACACCATATATTTT.